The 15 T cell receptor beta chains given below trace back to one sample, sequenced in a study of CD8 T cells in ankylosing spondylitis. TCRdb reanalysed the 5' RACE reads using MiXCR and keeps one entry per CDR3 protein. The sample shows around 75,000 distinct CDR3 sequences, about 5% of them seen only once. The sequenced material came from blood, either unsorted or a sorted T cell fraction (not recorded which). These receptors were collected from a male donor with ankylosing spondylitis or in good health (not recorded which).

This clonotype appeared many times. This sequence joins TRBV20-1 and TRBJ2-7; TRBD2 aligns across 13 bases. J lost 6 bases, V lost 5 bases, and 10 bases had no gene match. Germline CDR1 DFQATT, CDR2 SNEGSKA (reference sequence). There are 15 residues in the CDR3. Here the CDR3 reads CSADGTGTSGAEQYF. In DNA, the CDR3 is TGCAGTGCTGACGGAACCGGGACTAGCGGGGCCGAGCAGTACTTC.

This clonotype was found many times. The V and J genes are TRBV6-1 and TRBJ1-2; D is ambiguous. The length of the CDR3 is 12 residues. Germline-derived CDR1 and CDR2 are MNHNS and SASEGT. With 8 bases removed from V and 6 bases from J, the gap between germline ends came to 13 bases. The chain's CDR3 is CASSRWKDGYTF. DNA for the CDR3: TGTGCCAGCTCGCGGTGGAAAGATGGCTACACCTTC.

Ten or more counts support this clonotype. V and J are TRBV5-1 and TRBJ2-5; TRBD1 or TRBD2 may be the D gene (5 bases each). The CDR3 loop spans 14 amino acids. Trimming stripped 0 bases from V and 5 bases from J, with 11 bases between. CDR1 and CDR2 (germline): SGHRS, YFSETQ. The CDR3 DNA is TGCGCCAGCAGCTTGGGGGGGACCCTGGAGACCCAGTACTTC. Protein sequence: CASSLGGTLETQYF.

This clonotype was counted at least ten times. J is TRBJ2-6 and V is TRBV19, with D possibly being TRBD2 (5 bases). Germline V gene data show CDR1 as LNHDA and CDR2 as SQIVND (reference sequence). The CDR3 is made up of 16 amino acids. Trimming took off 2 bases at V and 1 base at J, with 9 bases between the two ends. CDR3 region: CASSIRGLSGANVLTF. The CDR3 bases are TGTGCCAGTAGTATACGCGGGTTATCTGGGGCCAACGTCCTGACTTTC. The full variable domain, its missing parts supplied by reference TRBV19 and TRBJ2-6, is DGGITQSPKYLFRKEGQNVTLSCEQNLNHDAMYWYRQDPGQGLRLIYYSQIVNDFQKGDIAEGYSVSREKKESFPLTVTSAQKNPTAFYLCASSIRGLSGANVLTFGAGSRLTVL.

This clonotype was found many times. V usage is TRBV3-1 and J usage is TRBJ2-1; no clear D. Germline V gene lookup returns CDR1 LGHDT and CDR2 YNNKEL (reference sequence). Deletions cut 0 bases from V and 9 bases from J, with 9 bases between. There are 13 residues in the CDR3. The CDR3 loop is CASSQDPRSEQFF. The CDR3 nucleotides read TGTGCCAGCAGCCAAGACCCACGCAGTGAGCAGTTCTTC.

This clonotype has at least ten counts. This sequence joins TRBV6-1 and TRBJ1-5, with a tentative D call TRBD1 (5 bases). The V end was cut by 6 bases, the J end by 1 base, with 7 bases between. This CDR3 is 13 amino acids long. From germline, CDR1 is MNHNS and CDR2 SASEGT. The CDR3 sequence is CASSQGSNQPQHF. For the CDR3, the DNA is TGTGCCAGCAGCCAGGGAAGCAATCAGCCCCAGCATTTT.

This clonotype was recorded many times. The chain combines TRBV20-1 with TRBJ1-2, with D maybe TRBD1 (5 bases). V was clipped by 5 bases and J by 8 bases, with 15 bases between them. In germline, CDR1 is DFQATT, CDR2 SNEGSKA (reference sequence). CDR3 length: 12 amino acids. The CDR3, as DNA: TGCAGTGCTCCGACAGATAATTTAGGCTACACCTTC. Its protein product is CSAPTDNLGYTF.

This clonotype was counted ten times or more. In nucleotides, the CDR3 is TGTGCCAGCCGGGACCAGTCAGCGGAGCAGTTCTTC. Its translation: CASRDQSAEQFF. V gene TRBV6-2 or TRBV6-3 combines with J gene TRBJ2-1; the D gene could be TRBD1 or TRBD2 (5 bases each). Germline values: CDR1 MNHEY, CDR2 SVGEGT. The CDR3 length is 12 residues. Trimming took 8 bases from V and 10 from J, leaving 15 bases between them.

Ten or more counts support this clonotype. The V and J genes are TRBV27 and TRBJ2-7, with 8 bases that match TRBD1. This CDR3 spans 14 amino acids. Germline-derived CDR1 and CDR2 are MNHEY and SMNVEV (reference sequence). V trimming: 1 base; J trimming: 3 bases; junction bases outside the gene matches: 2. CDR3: CASSLFDRGYEQYF. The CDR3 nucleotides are TGTGCCAGCAGTTTATTCGACAGGGGCTACGAGCAGTACTTC.

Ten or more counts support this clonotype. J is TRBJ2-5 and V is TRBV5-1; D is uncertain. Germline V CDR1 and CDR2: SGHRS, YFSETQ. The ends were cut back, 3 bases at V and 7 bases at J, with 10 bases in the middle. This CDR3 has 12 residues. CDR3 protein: CASSSEVATQYF. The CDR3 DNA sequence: TGCGCCAGCAGCTCTGAGGTCGCGACCCAGTACTTC. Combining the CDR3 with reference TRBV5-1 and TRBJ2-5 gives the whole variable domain KAGVTQTPRYLIKTRGQQVTLSCSPISGHRSVSWYQQTPGQGLQFLFEYFSETQRNKGNFPGRFSGRQFSNSRSEMNVSTLELGDSALYLCASSSEVATQYFGPGTRLLVL.

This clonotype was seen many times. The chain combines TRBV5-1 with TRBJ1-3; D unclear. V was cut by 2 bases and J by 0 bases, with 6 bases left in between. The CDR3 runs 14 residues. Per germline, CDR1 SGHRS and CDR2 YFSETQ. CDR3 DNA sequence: TGCGCCAGCAGCTTTGGGAGCTCTGGAAACACCATATATTTT. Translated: CASSFGSSGNTIYF.

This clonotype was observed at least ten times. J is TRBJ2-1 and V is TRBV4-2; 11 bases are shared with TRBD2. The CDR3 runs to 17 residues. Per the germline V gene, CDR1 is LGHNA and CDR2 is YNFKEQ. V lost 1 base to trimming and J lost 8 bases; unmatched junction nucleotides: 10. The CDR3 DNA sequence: TGTGCCAGCAGCCAAGGGGATAGCGGGGGGGCTAGCGATGAGCAGTTCTTC. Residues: CASSQGDSGGASDEQFF.

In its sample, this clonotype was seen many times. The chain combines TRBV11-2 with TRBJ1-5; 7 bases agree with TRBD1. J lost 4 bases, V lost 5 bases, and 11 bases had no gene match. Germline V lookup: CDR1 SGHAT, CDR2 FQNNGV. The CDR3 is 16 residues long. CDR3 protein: CASSDRDRDVNQPQHF. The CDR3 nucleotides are TGTGCCAGCAGCGACCGGGACAGAGACGTTAATCAGCCCCAGCATTTT.

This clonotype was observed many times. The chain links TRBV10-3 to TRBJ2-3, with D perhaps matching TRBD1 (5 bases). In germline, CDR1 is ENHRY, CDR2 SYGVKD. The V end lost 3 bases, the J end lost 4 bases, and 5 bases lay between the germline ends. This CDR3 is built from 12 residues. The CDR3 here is CAISEGADTQYF. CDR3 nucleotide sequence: TGTGCCATCAGTGAAGGGGCAGATACGCAGTATTTT.

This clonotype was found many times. This chain's CDR3 is CASSSPAVPAGEQFF. In nucleotides, the CDR3 is TGTGCCAGCAGCTCCCCAGCGGTCCCGGCTGGTGAGCAGTTCTTC. V is TRBV3-1 and J is TRBJ2-1; maybe TRBD2 (5 bases). CDR1 is LGHDT, CDR2 YNNKEL, per germline (reference sequence). The CDR3 extends over 15 amino acids. Deletions cut 5 bases from V and 9 bases from J, with 20 bases between.